The text below deals with one T cell receptor (beta chain). No antigen is known for it. Trimming pared 6 bases from V and 8 bases from J, leaving 14 bases between. The germline V gene has CDR1 ENHRY and CDR2 SYGVKD. CDR3 length: 14 amino acids. Primers: 60 Vbeta forward and 13 Jbeta reverse. The method was immunoSEQ multiplex PCR; TCRdb's version includes in-frame clones alone and lacks a portion of them. Found here are about 94,000 clones, roughly three quarters of them singletons; the top ten hold around 3.8%. This specimen belongs to a study of cytomegalovirus exposure and HLA in healthy donors. Study-wide points: A later analysis found that most CMV-associated TCR beta chains appeared HLA-restricted.

Sequenced sample: PBMCs. This receptor was obtained from a woman between 40 and 55 years old in good health and CMV-seronegative. The chain combines TRBV10-3 with TRBJ1-6; tentatively, D is TRBD1 (5 bases). CDR3 DNA: TGTGCCATCAGGCCGACAGCGCTCGATTCACCCCTCCACTTT. Its translation is CAIRPTALDSPLHF.